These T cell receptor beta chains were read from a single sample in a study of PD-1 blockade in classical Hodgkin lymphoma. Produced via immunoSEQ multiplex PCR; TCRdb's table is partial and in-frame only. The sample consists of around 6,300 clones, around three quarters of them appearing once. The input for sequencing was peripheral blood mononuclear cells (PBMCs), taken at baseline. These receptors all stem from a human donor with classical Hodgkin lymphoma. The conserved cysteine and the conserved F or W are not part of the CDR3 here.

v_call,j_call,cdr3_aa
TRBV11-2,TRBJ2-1,ASSWGEDEQF
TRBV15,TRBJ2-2,ATSREFAGGRTGGLF
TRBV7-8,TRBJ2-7,ASSLEIDRYEQY
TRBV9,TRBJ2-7,ASSRREGSYEQY
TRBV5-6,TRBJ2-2,ASRNWNLVAGTGELF
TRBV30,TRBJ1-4,AWSLTELNEKLF
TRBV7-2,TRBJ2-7,ASSLSRGQAAYEQY
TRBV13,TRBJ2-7,ASRIQGIDYEQY
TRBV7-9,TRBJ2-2,ASSPRLAGSAGELF
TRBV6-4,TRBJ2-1,ASSDSGTTSYNEQF
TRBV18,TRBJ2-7,ASSLTGDGLAGLYEQY
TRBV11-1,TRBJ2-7,ASRDRGTYEQY
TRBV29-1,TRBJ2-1,SVAFNEQF
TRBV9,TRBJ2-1,ASSAQHDEQF
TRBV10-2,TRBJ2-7,ASNGGEYEQY
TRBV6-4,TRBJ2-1,ASSATSGGYNEQF
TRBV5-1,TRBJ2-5,ASSLGLGETQY
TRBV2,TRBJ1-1,ASRELGTEAF
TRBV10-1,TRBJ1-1,ASSQDRKDTEAF
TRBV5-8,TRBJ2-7,ASSFRGGQISYEQY
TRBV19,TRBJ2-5,ASSPGWEGHVETQY
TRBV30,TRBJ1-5,ACRTGWNQPQH
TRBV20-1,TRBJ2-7,SAPGNHEQY
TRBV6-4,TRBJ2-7,ASRNPGQATSYEQY
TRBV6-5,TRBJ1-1,ASSYPGTGEAF
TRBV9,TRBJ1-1,ASSPSGKGGTEAF
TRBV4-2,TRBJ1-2,ASGPGLRNYGYT
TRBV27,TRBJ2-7,ASSLYGATYEQY
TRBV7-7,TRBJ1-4,ASSTGLATNEKLF
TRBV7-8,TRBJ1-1,ASSQRGQLNTEAF
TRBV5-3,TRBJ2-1,ARSFVLGGQIDNEQF
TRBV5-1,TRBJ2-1,ASSNSSRTGLAGVNEQF
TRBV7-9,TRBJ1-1,ASIISGKDTEAF
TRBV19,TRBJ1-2,ASSIGGGYGYT
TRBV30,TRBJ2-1,AWSDLNEQF
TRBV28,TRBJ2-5,ASSSGGETQY
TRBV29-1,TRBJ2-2,SVELGGLPNTGELF
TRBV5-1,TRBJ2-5,ASSPRQGETQY
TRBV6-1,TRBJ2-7,ASSPPQGGFYEQY
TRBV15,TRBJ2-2,ATSRAPYTGELF
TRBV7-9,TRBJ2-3,ASSLVGTGETQY
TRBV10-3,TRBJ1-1,AISDRRNSNTEAF